In this sample, the clone carrying this T cell receptor (beta chain) turned up many times. No antigen is known for it. This sample is part of a study of T cells in Graves' hyperthyroidism and ophthalmopathy. Study-wide results and caveats: The model predicted ophthalmopathy a median around 6 months before onset.

CDR3 length equals 11 residues. CDR1 and CDR2 from the germline V gene are DFQATT and SNEGSKA (reference sequence). Authors of the study amplified TCR beta CDR3 regions from RNA transcripts. A set of HTBI primers served as the primers for a first-round RT-PCR of the TCR CDR3. Via MiXCR, TCRdb re-called the multiplex PCR reads, giving one row per CDR3 protein. This repertoire shows 300,000 to 350,000 distinct CDR3 sequences, approximately 18% found once; its top ten account for roughly a sixth. A Clinical Activity Score of at least 3, a NOSPECS grade of at least 4 and a duration under 3 months were recorded in the ophthalmopathy patients. Clinical symptoms, serum thyroxine and TRAb, thyroid ultrasound and orbital computed tomography were used for the diagnoses.

The V gene is TRBV20-1, the J gene TRBJ2-7, with a weak D call TRBD1 (6 bases). The clonotype was recovered from a woman aged 40 to 49 with Graves' ophthalmopathy. Sequenced input: blood. The CDR3 DNA is TGCAGCGCCAGACAGGACTACGAGCAGTACTTC. Amino acids: CSARQDYEQYF.